A single sample gave rise to the 27 T cell receptor beta chains below, sequenced in a study of a mutant IDH1 vaccine in newly diagnosed glioma. Specified time point: baseline, week 1 (first vaccination visit). Treatment meaning: pre-vaccination baseline after standard-of-care therapy. TCRdb keeps only in-frame clones here, not all; method: immunoSEQ multiplex PCR. The sample has tens of thousands of clones, 85% to 95% seen once. The starting material was PBMCs, obtained from a glioma patient treated with radiotherapy, temozolomide or both. Source of these receptors: a man aged 40-49 years with glioma.

The rearrangement joins TRBV5-1 to TRBJ2-7, with D tentatively TRBD1 (5 bases). CDR3 length: 14 residues. V was clipped by 7 bases and J by 0 bases, with 14 bases between them. Germline CDR1 reads SGHRS; CDR2 reads YFSETQ. CDR3 nucleotides: TGCGCCAGCGGTCCCAGGGTCAGCTCCTACGAGCAGTACTTC. It specifies CASGPRVSSYEQYF.

This clone was found once. The chain recombines TRBV6-5 with TRBJ1-4; 7 nucleotides line up with TRBD1. The junction had 4 bases not matched to a gene; V was cut back by 2 bases and J by 4 bases. The CDR3 has 15 amino acids. Germline CDR1 MNHEY, CDR2 SVGAGI. CDR3 loop: CASSYPTGNNEKLFF. For the CDR3, the DNA is TGTGCCAGCAGTTACCCGACAGGGAATAATGAAAAACTGTTTTTT.

This chain joins TRBV28 and TRBJ1-2; TRBD1 might be the D (5 bases). Trimming took 5 bases from V and 2 from J, leaving 9 bases between them. The CDR3 totals 13 residues. Germline CDR1 reads MDHEN; CDR2 reads SYDVKM. CDR3 sequence (DNA): TGTGCCAGCAGTGAGACAGTAAACTATGGCTACACCTTC. This encodes CASSETVNYGYTF.

This sequence joins TRBV6-1 and TRBJ2-7; 7 bases agree with TRBD2. V trimming: 7 bases; J trimming: 2 bases; junction bases outside the gene matches: 8. This CDR3 contains 14 residues. CDR1 is MNHNS and CDR2 is SASEGT in the germline V gene. The CDR3 loop reads CASTPGLHTYEQYF. In DNA, the CDR3 is TGTGCCAGCACCCCGGGACTACACACCTACGAGCAGTACTTC.

The chain has TRBV11-2 and TRBJ2-7; 8 bases map to TRBD1. Germline-derived CDR1 and CDR2 are SGHAT and FQNNGV. Losses at the gene ends were 5 bases for V and 4 bases for J; bases not matched to a gene: 7. CDR3 size: 14 residues. This chain's CDR3 is CASSPLTGVYEQYF. As DNA, the CDR3 is TGTGCCAGCAGCCCCCTGACAGGGGTTTACGAGCAGTACTTC. Full variable domain (rest looked up from reference TRBV11-2 and TRBJ2-7): EAGVAQSPRYKIIEKRQSVAFWCNPISGHATLYWYQQILGQGPKLLIQFQNNGVVDDSQLPKDRFSAERLKGVDSTLKIQPAKLEDSAVYLCASSPLTGVYEQYFGPGTRLTVT.

V is TRBV7-3 and J is TRBJ2-7; D may be TRBD2 (6 bases). From germline, CDR1 is SGHTA and CDR2 FQGTGA. The V gene lost 1 base and the J gene lost 2 bases, with 21 bases spanning the gap. The length of the CDR3 is 18 residues. CDR3 residues: CASSLIRPVAGRAYEQYF. The CDR3 DNA is TGTGCCAGCAGCTTAATACGCCCCGTCGCGGGAAGGGCCTACGAGCAGTACTTC.

The chain has TRBV9 and TRBJ2-7; TRBD1 matches 8 bases. The CDR3 has 14 residues. Losses at the gene ends were 0 bases for V and 3 bases for J; bases not matched to a gene: 2. Germline V CDR1 and CDR2: SGDLS, YYNGEE. CDR3 coding DNA: TGTGCCAGCAGCGTAGGAGGACAGGGCTACGAGCAGTACTTC. Its translation: CASSVGGQGYEQYF.

With respect to this clone: One end of the junction is discordant with germline, which a read error may explain. V gene TRBV13 combines with J gene TRBJ2-2; 8 positions agree with TRBD1. The CDR3 contains 15 residues. Germline CDR1 reads PRHDT; CDR2 reads FYEKMQ (reference sequence). The CDR3 sequence: CASSVGQGYIGELFF. CDR3 DNA: TGTGCCAGCAGCGTAGGACAGGGTTACATCGGGGAGCTGTTTTTT.

The J gene is TRBJ2-5, the V gene TRBV7-9; 8 positions agree with TRBD2. The J call could be wrong; TRBJ2-7 is a better fit for the DNA end. Looked up from germline, CDR1 is SEHNR and CDR2 is FQNEAQ (reference sequence). There are 15 residues in the CDR3. The CDR3 here is CASSSPSAGVDEQYF. In nucleotides, the CDR3 is TGTGCCAGCAGCTCTCCATCAGCGGGAGTCGACGAGCAGTACTTC.

The rearrangement joins TRBV5-6 to TRBJ1-3; 9 bases are shared with TRBD1. The V segment lost 3 bases and the J segment 7 bases; nucleotides outside the gene matches: 2. Germline V gene lookup returns CDR1 SGHDT and CDR2 YYEEEE. The CDR3 consists of 13 residues. The CDR3 region is CASSWDRENTIYF. CDR3 DNA sequence: TGTGCCAGCAGCTGGGACAGGGAGAACACCATATATTTT.

The rearrangement links TRBV5-1 to TRBJ2-3; possibly TRBD2 for D (6 bases). Germline V lookup: CDR1 SGHRS, CDR2 YFSETQ. The V and J ends lost 4 bases and 0 bases respectively, with 9 bases between them. The CDR3 sequence is 14 residues long. This CDR3 is CASSLRDSTDTQYF. The CDR3 nucleotides are TGCGCCAGCAGCCTGCGGGACAGCACAGATACGCAGTATTTT.

The chain links TRBV18 to TRBJ2-7; possible D gene TRBD1, 6 bases. Trimming pared 2 bases from V and 3 bases from J, leaving 11 bases between. CDR1 is KGHSH and CDR2 is LQKENI in the germline V gene. The CDR3 loop spans 14 amino acids. Here the CDR3 reads CASSPGGQNYEQYF. In DNA, the CDR3 is TGTGCCAGCTCACCAGGTGGACAGAACTACGAGCAGTACTTC.

The chain is built from TRBV30 and TRBJ2-2; TRBD1 aligns across 9 bases. CDR3 length: 13 amino acids. J was trimmed by 7 bases and V by 7 bases; bases with no gene match: 7. CDR1 GTSNPN and CDR2 SVGIG come from the germline V gene (reference sequence). CDR3 coding DNA: TGTGCCTACGACAGGGGGTTGGGCGGGGAGCTGTTTTTT. Encoded protein: CAYDRGLGGELFF. The whole variable domain, filled in from reference TRBV30 and TRBJ2-2, reads SQTIHQWPATLVQPVGSPLSLECTVEGTSNPNLYWYRQAAGRGLQLLFYSVGIGQISSEVPQNLSASRPQDRQFILSSKKLLLSDSGFYLCAYDRGLGGELFFGEGSRLTVL.

The chain is built from TRBV7-6 and TRBJ2-3, with D hard to call. V was shortened by 4 bases and J by 4 bases, with 9 bases between the two germline ends. CDR1 and CDR2 (germline): SGHVS, FNYEAQ. The CDR3 is made up of 13 amino acids. The CDR3 is CASSSFRADTQYF. CDR3 coding DNA: TGTGCCAGCAGCTCCTTCCGGGCAGATACGCAGTATTTT.

The CDR3 protein is CASSARGVTTDTQYF. CDR3 sequence (DNA): TGTGCCAGCAGCGCGCGGGGGGTCACCACAGATACGCAGTATTTT. The chain is built from TRBV9 and TRBJ2-3; 8 bases agree with TRBD2. Germline loops: CDR1 SGDLS, CDR2 YYNGEE. J gave up 2 bases and V 3 bases, and 5 bases lay outside the gene matches. The CDR3 length is 15 residues. Using reference TRBV9 and TRBJ2-3 for the parts outside the CDR3, the full variable domain is DSGVTQTPKHLITATGQRVTLRCSPRSGDLSVYWYQQSLDQGLQFLIQYYNGEERAKGNILERFSAQQFPDLHSELNLSSLELGDSALYFCASSARGVTTDTQYFGPGTRLTVL.

The gene calls are TRBV7-4 and TRBJ2-4; D uncertain. CDR3 length: 13 residues. The germline CDR1 and CDR2 sequences are SGHVT and SQSDAQ. The ends were cut back, 6 bases at V and 4 bases at J, with 10 bases in the middle. The CDR3 bases are TGTGCCAGCAGTCTAAGGCCAAAAAACATTCAGTACTTC. This codes for CASSLRPKNIQYF.

The CDR3 protein is CASSFNREGYTF. The CDR3, as DNA: TGTGCCAGCAGCTTCAACAGGGAGGGCTACACCTTC. The gene calls are TRBV7-9 and TRBJ1-2; the D gene is possibly TRBD1 (6 bases). The V end was cut by 3 bases, the J end by 8 bases, with 10 bases between. The germline V gene has CDR1 SEHNR and CDR2 FQNEAQ (reference sequence). The CDR3 loop spans 12 amino acids.

In its sample, this clone was seen once. V and J are TRBV19 and TRBJ1-1; unclear D gene. The germline CDR1 and CDR2 sequences are LNHDA and SQIVND (reference sequence). This CDR3 region has 13 residues. The germline V and J ends were trimmed by 6 bases and 4 bases, with 12 bases remaining between them. The CDR3 loop reads CASSRRGITEAFF. The CDR3 nucleotides read TGTGCCAGTAGCCGGCGGGGAATCACTGAAGCTTTCTTT. The full variable domain, its missing parts supplied by reference TRBV19 and TRBJ1-1, is DGGITQSPKYLFRKEGQNVTLSCEQNLNHDAMYWYRQDPGQGLRLIYYSQIVNDFQKGDIAEGYSVSREKKESFPLTVTSAQKNPTAFYLCASSRRGITEAFFGQGTRLTVV.

The chain couples TRBV7-9 to TRBJ1-3; D is perhaps TRBD1 (5 bases). Germline V gene data show CDR1 as SEHNR and CDR2 as FQNEAQ (reference sequence). CDR3 length: 15 amino acids. V was shortened by 8 bases and J by 0 bases, with 14 bases between the two germline ends. Here the CDR3 DNA reads TGTGCCAGCGGGAGACAGCGACTCTCTGGAAACACCATATATTTT. Its protein is CASGRQRLSGNTIYF.

V is TRBV9 and J is TRBJ1-2, with D unresolved. The CDR3 extends over 11 amino acids. Trimming shortened V by 5 bases and J by 7 bases, and 9 bases separated the two germline ends. Germline V gene lookup returns CDR1 SGDLS and CDR2 YYNGEE. Written as DNA, the CDR3 is TGTGCCAGCAGTCTCCTGGGTGGCTACACCTTC. Encoded protein: CASSLLGGYTF.

A note on this clone: Distinct nucleotide sequences in the sample also encode this CDR3. The rearrangement joins TRBV9 to TRBJ2-7; TRBD2 might be the D (6 bases). Looked up from germline, CDR1 is SGDLS and CDR2 is YYNGEE. CDR3 length: 14 residues. With 4 bases removed from V and 2 bases from J, the gap between germline ends came to 13 bases. For the CDR3, the DNA is TGTGCCAGCAGCACCGGGGGACCCCCCTACGAGCAGTACTTC. It is translated as CASSTGGPPYEQYF.

The CDR3 DNA reads TGTGCCAGCAGCTTAGAAGGGCGGGGAGATACGCAGTATTTT. As protein: CASSLEGRGDTQYF. The gene calls are TRBV7-2 and TRBJ2-3, with a weak D call TRBD2 (6 bases). The V end lost 1 base, the J end lost 5 bases, and 10 bases lay between the germline ends. This CDR3 contains 14 residues. CDR1 and CDR2 from the germline V gene are SGHTA and FQGNSA.

This chain connects TRBV18 to TRBJ1-3; D is undetermined. With 2 bases removed from V and 0 bases from J, the gap between germline ends came to 17 bases. This CDR3 region has 18 residues. Germline V gene lookup returns CDR1 KGHSH and CDR2 LQKENI. CDR3 coding DNA: TGTGCCAGCTCACCAACGGGTCAGGTCTCGGGCTCTGGAAACACCATATATTTT. Translated, it gives CASSPTGQVSGSGNTIYF.

The rearrangement links TRBV27 to TRBJ2-3; possible D gene TRBD1, 5 bases. The CDR3 has 20 residues. V was trimmed by 1 base and J by 3 bases, leaving 26 bases between them. CDR1 is MNHEY, CDR2 SMNVEV, per germline (reference sequence). The CDR3 DNA reads as TGTGCCAGCAGTTTATTCTATCTGCCCGGGTCAGCCCCAGGGACAGATACGCAGTATTTT. It is translated as CASSLFYLPGSAPGTDTQYF.

In this sample, this clone turned up a few times. The chain couples TRBV6-6 to TRBJ2-1, with D maybe TRBD2 (6 bases). Between the trimmed V and J ends, which lost 2 bases and 6 bases, there was a span of 11 bases. Germline V gene lookup returns CDR1 MNHNY and CDR2 SVGAGI (reference sequence). This CDR3 has 14 amino acids. The CDR3 nucleotides read TGTGCCAGCAGTTACGGAGGGCCAGGCAATGAGCAGTTCTTC. It is translated as CASSYGGPGNEQFF.

This chain joins TRBV2 and TRBJ2-1, with D maybe TRBD2 (6 bases). The CDR3 length is 16 residues. With 1 base removed from V and 5 bases from J, the gap between germline ends came to 15 bases. Germline V CDR1 and CDR2: SNHLY, FYNNEI. This CDR3 reads CASSEGNRRGDNEQFF. The DNA of the CDR3 is TGTGCCAGCAGTGAAGGTAATAGGCGGGGTGACAATGAGCAGTTCTTC.

CDR3 loop: CASSLQGTTEAFF. DNA for the CDR3: TGTGCCAGCAGCTTACAGGGTACCACTGAAGCTTTCTTT. The rearrangement uses TRBV7-9 and TRBJ1-1; D might be TRBD1 (5 bases). V was shortened by 2 bases and J by 4 bases, with 8 bases between the two germline ends. The CDR3 is 13 amino acids. The germline V gene encodes CDR1 SEHNR and CDR2 FQNEAQ (reference sequence). The complete variable domain, with remaining parts taken from reference TRBV7-9 and TRBJ1-1, reads DTGVSQNPRHKITKRGQNVTFRCDPISEHNRLYWYRQTLGQGPEFLTYFQNEAQLEKSRLLSDRFSAERPKGSFSTLEIQRTEQGDSAMYLCASSLQGTTEAFFGQGTRLTVV.